One sample yielded the 25 T cell receptor beta chains listed below, sequenced in a study of cytomegalovirus exposure and HLA in healthy donors. PCR amplification relied on 60 Vbeta primers (plus 13 Jbeta primers). Clones were read by immunoSEQ multiplex PCR, and TCRdb kept only the in-frame ones, dropping some. The profile shows around 200,000 clones, 65% to 90% of them singletons. The sample taken for sequencing was PBMCs. The receptors come from a girl between 10 and 17 years old in good health and CMV-seronegative.

The chain uses TRBV28 and TRBJ2-1; D is ambiguous. This CDR3 is 12 amino acids long. Germline V gives CDR1 MDHEN, CDR2 SYDVKM. The V and J ends lost 2 bases and 8 bases respectively, with 7 bases between them. CDR3 region: CASSLLRYEQFF. The CDR3 nucleotides are TGTGCCAGCAGTTTACTGCGGTATGAGCAGTTCTTC.

The CDR3 DNA is TGTGCTAGTGGTTTGGTCGGGAGTGATACGCAGTATTTT. As protein: CASGLVGSDTQYF. V usage is TRBV12-5 and J usage is TRBJ2-3, with D maybe TRBD2 (6 bases). CDR3 size: 13 residues. Trimming left V 0 bases short and J 6 bases short, with 7 bases between. The germline CDR1 and CDR2 sequences are LGHNT and FRNRAP.

The rearrangement uses TRBV27 and TRBJ1-1; 8 nucleotides agree with TRBD1. Per the germline V gene, CDR1 is MNHEY and CDR2 is SMNVEV (reference sequence). The J segment lost 4 bases and the V segment lost 4 bases, leaving 2 bases of the junction unmatched. The CDR3 totals 13 residues. CDR3 DNA sequence: TGTGCCAGCAGTTCGACAGGGGCCACTGAAGCTTTCTTT. Protein sequence: CASSSTGATEAFF.

The gene calls are TRBV19 and TRBJ2-3, with 7 bases that match TRBD2. The CDR3 extends over 15 amino acids. CDR1 LNHDA and CDR2 SQIVND come from the germline V gene (reference sequence). V gave up 1 base and J gave up 4 bases; unmatched junction bases: 5. The CDR3 nucleotides are TGTGCCAGTAGTATAGCGAGTGCGGGGGCAGATACGCAGTATTTT. Its translation: CASSIASAGADTQYF.

The genes are TRBV7-3 and TRBJ1-1, with a weak D call TRBD1 (5 bases). V lost 6 bases, J lost 8 bases, and 19 bases lay in between. The CDR3 spans 14 residues. From germline, CDR1 is SGHTA and CDR2 FQGTGA. CDR3 amino acids: CASRPTVGTREAFF. In DNA, the CDR3 is TGTGCCAGCAGGCCGACAGTCGGGACTCGGGAAGCTTTCTTT.

The rearrangement uses TRBV7-2 and TRBJ2-1, with 7 nucleotides matching TRBD2. J was trimmed by 3 bases and V by 2 bases; bases with no gene match: 4. The CDR3 sequence is 15 residues long. Germline lookup yields CDR1 SGHTA and CDR2 FQGNSA. CDR3 region: CASSLSAGFYNEQFF. CDR3 nucleotides: TGTGCCAGCAGCTTATCAGCGGGGTTCTACAATGAGCAGTTCTTC.

The rearrangement uses TRBV25-1 and TRBJ2-1; maybe TRBD2 (5 bases). V lost 8 bases and J 7 bases, leaving 24 bases between the germline ends. Germline V lookup: CDR1 MGHDK, CDR2 SYGVNS. This CDR3 spans 16 amino acids. The CDR3 bases are TGTGCCAGCGGACGTGACGGGAAGGCTCTCGGGAATGAGCAGTTCTTC. Encoded protein: CASGRDGKALGNEQFF. Complete variable domain (other parts from reference TRBV25-1 and TRBJ2-1): EADIYQTPRYLVIGTGKKITLECSQTMGHDKMYWYQQDPGMELHLIHYSYGVNSTEKGDLSSESTVSRIRTEHFPLTLESARPSHTSQYLCASGRDGKALGNEQFFGPGTRLTVL.

The V call is TRBV6-6, the J call TRBJ2-5, with TRBD1 matching over 10 bases. The end of the DNA aligns better with TRBJ2-7, so the J call may be wrong. This CDR3 has 15 residues. Germline V lookup: CDR1 MNHNY, CDR2 SVGAGI (reference sequence). DNA of the CDR3: TGTGCCAGCAGTTACGGGGGGACAGGGGACTACGAGCAGTACTTC. Translated, it gives CASSYGGTGDYEQYF.

The chain combines TRBV15 with TRBJ1-2; TRBD1 matches at 7 bases. V lost 5 bases and J lost 11; bases outside the gene matches: 17. Germline values: CDR1 LNHNV, CDR2 YYDKDF (reference sequence). The CDR3 runs 15 residues. The DNA for the CDR3 is TGTGCCACCAGCTCCCGGGCCGGGACAGAGGAACGGTACACCTTC. It specifies CATSSRAGTEERYTF.

This clone was picked up a small number of times. V is TRBV28 and J is TRBJ1-5; TRBD1 matches at 7 bases. CDR3 length equals 15 residues. CDR1 is MDHEN, CDR2 SYDVKM, per germline. J lost 11 bases, V lost 4 bases, and 14 bases had no gene match. The CDR3 nucleotides read TGTGCCAGCAGTTCGGGACAGAGATACCTCGGAGCCCAGCATTTT. It encodes CASSSGQRYLGAQHF.

The chain recombines TRBV2 with TRBJ2-1; no firm D call. CDR3 length: 15 amino acids. V lost 2 bases to trimming and J lost 6 bases, with 14 bases between them. Germline V gene sequence: CDR1 SNHLY, CDR2 FYNNEI. Here the CDR3 reads CASSEQLNYSNEQFF. The CDR3 DNA reads as TGTGCCAGCAGTGAACAACTCAACTATTCCAATGAGCAGTTCTTC.

Comments on this clone: The junction differs from germline at one of its ends, possibly a read error. The chain links TRBV5-1 to TRBJ2-1; TRBD1 might be the D (5 bases). This CDR3 has 14 amino acids. Germline CDR1 reads SGHRS; CDR2 reads YFSETQ. The CDR3 DNA reads TGCGCCAGCAGATTGGAACAGGCTTACAATGAGCAGTTCTTC. This codes for CASRLEQAYNEQFF. The variable domain in full, with the rest retrieved from reference TRBV5-1 and TRBJ2-1, is KAGVTQTPRYLIKTRGQQVTLSCSPISGHRSVSWYQQTPGQGLQFLFEYFSETQRNKGNFPGRFSGRQFSNSRSEMNVSTLELGDSALYLCASRLEQAYNEQFFGPGTRLTVL.

V is TRBV7-9 and J is TRBJ2-3, with D perhaps TRBD1 (5 bases). The germline CDR1 and CDR2 sequences are SEHNR and FQNEAQ (reference sequence). V gave up 1 base and J gave up 3 bases, with 17 bases separating them. The CDR3 loop spans 17 amino acids. This CDR3 reads CASSLDSTQVWTDTQYF. CDR3 DNA: TGTGCCAGCAGCTTAGACAGCACACAGGTGTGGACAGATACGCAGTATTTT.

The rearrangement uses TRBV5-5 and TRBJ2-7; TRBD2 is a possible D gene (6 bases). In germline, CDR1 is SGHKS, CDR2 YYEKEE (reference sequence). V lost 5 bases to trimming and J lost 3 bases, with 15 bases between them. The CDR3 runs to 14 residues. The CDR3 reads CASSRGDFDYEQYF. CDR3 sequence (DNA): TGTGCCAGCAGTCGTGGGGACTTCGACTACGAGCAGTACTTC.

V usage is TRBV4-1 and J usage is TRBJ1-3; 9 bases line up with TRBD1. The V and J ends lost 3 bases and 3 bases, in that order; junction bases with no gene match: 9. This CDR3 comprises 17 residues. Per germline, CDR1 MGHRA and CDR2 YSYEKL. Written as DNA, the CDR3 is TGCGCCAGCAGCCATCAACCGGGACAGGGAATTGGAAACACCATATATTTT. Translating gives CASSHQPGQGIGNTIYF.

This clone is a singleton in its sample. V gene TRBV7-2 combines with J gene TRBJ2-7, with 16 bases matching TRBD2. This CDR3 spans 15 amino acids. V lost 5 bases to trimming and J lost 7 bases; unmatched junction nucleotides: 5. CDR1 and CDR2 from the germline V gene are SGHTA and FQGNSA. The CDR3 nucleotides read TGTGCCAGCAGCCTGGGACTAGCGGGAGGGAGGGAGCAGTACTTC. It codes for CASSLGLAGGREQYF.

The rearrangement links TRBV28 to TRBJ1-2; D perhaps matches TRBD1 (5 bases). CDR1 MDHEN and CDR2 SYDVKM come from the germline V gene. The germline V and J ends were trimmed by 2 bases and 12 bases, with 10 bases remaining between them. The CDR3 totals 11 residues. CDR3 sequence: CASSLQGRHTF. The CDR3 DNA reads as TGTGCCAGCAGTTTACAGGGAAGGCACACCTTC.

CDR3 amino acids: CASAGLGDTQYF. The CDR3 DNA follows: TGTGCCAGCGCAGGGCTGGGAGATACGCAGTATTTT. The chain combines TRBV7-3 with TRBJ2-3; TRBD1 is a possible D gene (5 bases). The CDR3 extends over 12 amino acids. The V and J ends lost 8 bases and 5 bases respectively, with 11 bases between them. In germline, CDR1 is SGHTA, CDR2 FQGTGA.

CDR3 amino acids: CASRPAGAYYEQYF. CDR3 bases: TGTGCCAGCAGACCGGCGGGAGCATACTACGAGCAGTACTTC. The V gene is TRBV27, the J gene TRBJ2-7; 7 bases are shared with TRBD2. V was pared by 6 bases and J by 3 bases, with 8 bases of the junction left unmatched. CDR1 and CDR2 from the germline V gene are MNHEY and SMNVEV (reference sequence). The CDR3 is 14 residues long.

The J gene is TRBJ1-1, the V gene TRBV7-8; no clear D gene. Trimming shortened V by 3 bases and J by 0 bases, and 8 bases separated the two germline ends. Germline V gene lookup returns CDR1 SGHVS and CDR2 FQNEAQ. The CDR3 loop spans 14 amino acids. CDR3 bases: TGTGCCAGCAGCTTCCAGACAATGAACACTGAAGCTTTCTTT. It encodes CASSFQTMNTEAFF.

Comments on this clone: One end of the junction varies from germline; a read error may be responsible. V gene TRBV19 combines with J gene TRBJ1-1; D not certain. The CDR3 has 13 amino acids. Germline V gene lookup returns CDR1 LNHDA and CDR2 SQIVND (reference sequence). CDR3 DNA sequence: TGTGCCAGTAGTGTAGACCGTGCGAGGCAAGCTTTCTTT. As protein: CASSVDRARQAFF.

This chain connects TRBV7-9 to TRBJ2-5, with a tentative D call TRBD2 (5 bases). CDR1 is SEHNR, CDR2 FQNEAQ, per germline (reference sequence). This CDR3 spans 14 amino acids. Between the trimmed V and J ends, which lost 2 bases and 1 base, there was a span of 8 bases. CDR3 coding DNA: TGTGCCAGCAGCTTATTTGGACTCCAAGAGACCCAGTACTTC. Translated, it gives CASSLFGLQETQYF.

The V call is TRBV4-1, the J call TRBJ2-3; 12 bases are shared with TRBD2. This CDR3 contains 17 residues. Germline loops: CDR1 MGHRA, CDR2 YSYEKL. V was clipped by 1 base and J by 4 bases; unmatched bases: 6. CDR3 loop: CASSQVSSGGAADTQYF. Written as DNA, the CDR3 is TGCGCCAGCAGCCAAGTCTCTAGCGGGGGGGCAGCAGATACGCAGTATTTT.

This chain connects TRBV5-5 to TRBJ2-7; D is possibly TRBD1 (5 bases). The germline CDR1 and CDR2 sequences are SGHKS and YYEKEE (reference sequence). V was cut by 2 bases and J by 4 bases, with 13 bases left in between. The length of the CDR3 is 14 residues. CDR3 nucleotides: TGTGCCAGCAGCTTAGTACTGGGGCTTTACGAGCAGTACTTC. Translating it yields CASSLVLGLYEQYF.

The V call is TRBV5-1, the J call TRBJ2-3, with 8 bases matching TRBD2. From germline, CDR1 is SGHRS and CDR2 YFSETQ. With V trimmed by 4 bases and J by 4 bases, 5 bases remained unmatched. There are 14 residues in the CDR3. Here the CDR3 reads CASSPTSGPDTQYF. In DNA, the CDR3 is TGCGCCAGCAGCCCAACTAGCGGCCCAGATACGCAGTATTTT.